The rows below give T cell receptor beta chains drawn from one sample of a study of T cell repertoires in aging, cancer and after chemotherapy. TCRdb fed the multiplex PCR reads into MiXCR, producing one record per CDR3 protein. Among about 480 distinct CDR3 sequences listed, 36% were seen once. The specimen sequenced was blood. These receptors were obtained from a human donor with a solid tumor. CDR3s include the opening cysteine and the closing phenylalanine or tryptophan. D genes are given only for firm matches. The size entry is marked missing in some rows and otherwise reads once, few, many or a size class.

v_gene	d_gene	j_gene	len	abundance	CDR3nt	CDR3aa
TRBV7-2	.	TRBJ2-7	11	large	TGTGCCAGCAGCCGTGTCTACGAGCAGTACTTC	CASSRVYEQYF
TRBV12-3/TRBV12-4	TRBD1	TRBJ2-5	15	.	TGTGCCAGTAGGATAGGGACAGGGGGCCCGGAGACCCAGTACTTC	CASRIGTGGPETQYF
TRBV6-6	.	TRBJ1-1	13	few	TGTGCCAGCAGTTCGTCCGGATTCGCGAGGGCTTTCTTT	CASSSSGFARAFF
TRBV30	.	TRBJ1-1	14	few	TGTGCCTGGATAGTATGGAGGGAGAACACTGAAGCTTTCTTT	CAWIVWRENTEAFF
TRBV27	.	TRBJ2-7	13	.	TGTGCCAGCAGTTTACAATACCGCTACGAGCAGTACTTC	CASSLQYRYEQYF
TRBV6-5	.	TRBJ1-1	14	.	TGTGCCAGCAGTGTCGACCCCGGGAACACTGAAGCTTTCTTT	CASSVDPGNTEAFF
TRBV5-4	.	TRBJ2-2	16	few	TGTGCCAGCAGCCGGGCACTGTCACAGAACACCGGGGAGCTGTTTTTT	CASSRALSQNTGELFF
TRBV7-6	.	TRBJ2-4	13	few	TGTGCCAGCAGCGCCGGGACGTCAAACATTCAGTACTTC	CASSAGTSNIQYF
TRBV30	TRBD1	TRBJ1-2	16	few	TGTGCCTGGAGTGATCACCGGGACAGGGAAAACTATGGCTACACCTTC	CAWSDHRDRENYGYTF
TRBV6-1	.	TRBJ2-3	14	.	TGTGCCAGTGTTTCCGAGATAGTCACAGATACGCAGTATTTT	CASVSEIVTDTQYF
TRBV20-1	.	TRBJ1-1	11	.	TGCAGTGCTAGGATCTACACTGAAGCTTTCTTT	CSARIYTEAFF
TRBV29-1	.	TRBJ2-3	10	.	TGCAGCGTTGATCTAGATACGCAGTATTTT	CSVDLDTQYF
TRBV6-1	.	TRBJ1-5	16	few	TGTGCCTTTTCAACTGGACTCTATGGGGAAAATCAGCCCCAGCATTTT	CAFSTGLYGENQPQHF
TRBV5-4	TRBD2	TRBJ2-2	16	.	TGTGCCAGCAGCTTGGGACTAGCGGGGGGGTCCGGGGAGCTGTTTTTT	CASSLGLAGGSGELFF
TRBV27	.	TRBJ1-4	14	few	TGTGCCAGCAGTTTAGCCGGCGCGGGTGAAAAACTGTTTTTT	CASSLAGAGEKLFF
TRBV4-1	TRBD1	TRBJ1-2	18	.	TGCGCCAGCAGCCAAATTAGCCCCAGGGGGGAGGCTAACTATGGCTACACCTTC	CASSQISPRGEANYGYTF
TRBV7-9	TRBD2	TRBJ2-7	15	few	TGTGCCAGCAGCCCCGAGGGGACTATATCCTACGAGCAGTACTTC	CASSPEGTISYEQYF
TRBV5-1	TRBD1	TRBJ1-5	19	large	TGCGCCAGCAGCTTGGTCCCCGGGACAGGGCCCAATAGCAATCAGCCCCAGCATTTT	CASSLVPGTGPNSNQPQHF
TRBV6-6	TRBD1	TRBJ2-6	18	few	TGTGCCAGCAGTAACCGGGACAGGGGGCTTTCGGGGGCCAACGTCCTGACTTTC	CASSNRDRGLSGANVLTF
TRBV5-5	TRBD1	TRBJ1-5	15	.	TGTGCCAGCAGCTTCCTTGGGACAGGGCTTTCTTCCCAGCATTTT	CASSFLGTGLSSQHF
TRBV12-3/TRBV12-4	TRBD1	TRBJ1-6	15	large	TGTGCCAGCACCTTGGGACAGGGTGATAATTCACCCCTCCACTTT	CASTLGQGDNSPLHF
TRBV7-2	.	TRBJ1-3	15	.	TGTGCCAGCAGCCAAGACAGCCTCTCTGGAAACACCATATATTTT	CASSQDSLSGNTIYF
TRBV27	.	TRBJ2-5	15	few	TGTGCCAGCAGTTTATATGGGGCGGTTGGGGAGACCCAGTACTTC	CASSLYGAVGETQYF